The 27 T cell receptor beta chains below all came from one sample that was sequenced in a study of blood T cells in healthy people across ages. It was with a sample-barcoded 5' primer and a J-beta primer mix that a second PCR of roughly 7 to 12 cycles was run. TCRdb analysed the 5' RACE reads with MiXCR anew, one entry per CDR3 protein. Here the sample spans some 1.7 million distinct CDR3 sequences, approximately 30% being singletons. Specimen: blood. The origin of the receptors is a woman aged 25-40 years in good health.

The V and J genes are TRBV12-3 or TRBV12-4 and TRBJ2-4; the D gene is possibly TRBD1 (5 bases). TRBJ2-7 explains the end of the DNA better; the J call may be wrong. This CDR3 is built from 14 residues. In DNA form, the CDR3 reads TGTGCCAGCAAACGTACAGGTTCCCTCTACGAGCAGTACTTC. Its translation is CASKRTGSLYEQYF.

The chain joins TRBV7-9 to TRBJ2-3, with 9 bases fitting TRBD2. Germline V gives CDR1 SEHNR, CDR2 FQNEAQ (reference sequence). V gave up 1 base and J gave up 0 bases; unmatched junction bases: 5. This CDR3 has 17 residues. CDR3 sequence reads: CASSLGITSGSTDTQYF. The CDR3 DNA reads TGTGCCAGCAGCTTAGGTATTACTAGCGGGAGCACAGATACGCAGTATTTT.

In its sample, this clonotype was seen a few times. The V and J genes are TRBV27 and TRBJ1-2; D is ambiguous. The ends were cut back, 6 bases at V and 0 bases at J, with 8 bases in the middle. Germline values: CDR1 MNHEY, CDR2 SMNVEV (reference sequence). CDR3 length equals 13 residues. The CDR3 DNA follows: TGTGCCAGCAGCCCGACGACTAACTATGGCTACACCTTC. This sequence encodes CASSPTTNYGYTF.

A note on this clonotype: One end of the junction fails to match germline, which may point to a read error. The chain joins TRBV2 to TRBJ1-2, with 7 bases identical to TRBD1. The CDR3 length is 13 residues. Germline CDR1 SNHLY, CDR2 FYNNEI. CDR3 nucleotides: TGTACCAGCAGTGATCGACAGGGCCTGGGCTACACCTTC. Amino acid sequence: CTSSDRQGLGYTF. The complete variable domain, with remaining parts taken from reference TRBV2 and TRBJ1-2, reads EPEVTQTPSHQVTQMGQEVILRCVPISNHLYFYWYRQILGQKVEFLVSFYNNEISEKSEIFDDQFSVERPDGSNFTLKIRSTKLEDSAMYFCTSSDRQGLGYTFGSGTRLTVV.

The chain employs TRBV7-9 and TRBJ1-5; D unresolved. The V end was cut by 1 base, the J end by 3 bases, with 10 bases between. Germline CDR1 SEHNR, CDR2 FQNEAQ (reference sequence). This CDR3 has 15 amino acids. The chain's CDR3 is CASSLGGFDNQPQHF. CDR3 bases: TGTGCCAGCAGCTTAGGAGGATTTGACAATCAGCCCCAGCATTTT.

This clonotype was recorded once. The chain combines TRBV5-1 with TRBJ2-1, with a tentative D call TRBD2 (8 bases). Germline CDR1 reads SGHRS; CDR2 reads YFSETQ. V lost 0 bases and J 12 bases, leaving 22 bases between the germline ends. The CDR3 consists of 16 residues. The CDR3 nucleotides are TGCGCCAGCAGCTTGGTCGCGGGGGGAGGGACAGATGGGCAGTTCTTC. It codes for CASSLVAGGGTDGQFF.

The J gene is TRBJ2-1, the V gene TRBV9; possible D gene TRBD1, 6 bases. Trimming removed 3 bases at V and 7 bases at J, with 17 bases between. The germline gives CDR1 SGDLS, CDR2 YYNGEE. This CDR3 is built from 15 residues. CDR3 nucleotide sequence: TGTGCCAGCAGCGAGGGACATTCCCTGGAGAATGAGCAGTTCTTC. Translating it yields CASSEGHSLENEQFF.

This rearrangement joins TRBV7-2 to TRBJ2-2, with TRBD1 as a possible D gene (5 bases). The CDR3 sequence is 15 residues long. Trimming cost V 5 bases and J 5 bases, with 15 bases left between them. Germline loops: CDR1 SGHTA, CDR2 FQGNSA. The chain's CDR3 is CASSIVQGRTGELFF. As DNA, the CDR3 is TGTGCCAGCAGCATAGTCCAGGGTCGAACCGGGGAGCTGTTTTTT.

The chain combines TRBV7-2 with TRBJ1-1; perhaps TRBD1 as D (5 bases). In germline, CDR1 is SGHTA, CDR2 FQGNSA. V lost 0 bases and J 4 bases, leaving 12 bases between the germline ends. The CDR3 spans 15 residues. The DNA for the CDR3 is TGTGCCAGCAGCTTAGCCGGAGGGGTACGCACTGAAGCTTTCTTT. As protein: CASSLAGGVRTEAFF.

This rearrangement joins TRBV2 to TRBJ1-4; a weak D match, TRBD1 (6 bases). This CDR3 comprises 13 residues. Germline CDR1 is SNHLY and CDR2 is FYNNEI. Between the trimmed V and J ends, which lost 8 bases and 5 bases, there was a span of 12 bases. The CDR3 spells CASQQGLNEKLFF. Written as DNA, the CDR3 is TGTGCCAGCCAACAGGGATTGAATGAAAAACTGTTTTTT.

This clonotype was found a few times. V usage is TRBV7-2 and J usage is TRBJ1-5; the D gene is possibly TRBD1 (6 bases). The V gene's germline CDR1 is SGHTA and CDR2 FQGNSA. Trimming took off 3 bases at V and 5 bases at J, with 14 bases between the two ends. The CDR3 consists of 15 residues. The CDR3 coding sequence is TGTGCCAGCAGCTTGTGGTGGACAGCGGATCAGCCCCAGCATTTT. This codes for CASSLWWTADQPQHF. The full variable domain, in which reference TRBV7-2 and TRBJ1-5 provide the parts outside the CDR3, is GAGVSQSPSNKVTEKGKDVELRCDPISGHTALYWYRQSLGQGLEFLIYFQGNSAPDKSGLPSDRFSAERTGGSVSTLTIQRTQQEDSAVYLCASSLWWTADQPQHFGDGTRLSIL.

CDR3 region: CASSFRAGSVETQYF. The CDR3 nucleotides are TGCGCCAGCAGCTTTAGGGCAGGGAGTGTGGAGACCCAGTACTTC. J is TRBJ2-5 and V is TRBV5-1, with D possibly called TRBD1 or TRBD2 (5 bases each). CDR3 length: 15 amino acids. V gave up 2 bases and J gave up 5 bases, with 16 bases separating them. CDR1 and CDR2 from the germline V gene are SGHRS and YFSETQ.

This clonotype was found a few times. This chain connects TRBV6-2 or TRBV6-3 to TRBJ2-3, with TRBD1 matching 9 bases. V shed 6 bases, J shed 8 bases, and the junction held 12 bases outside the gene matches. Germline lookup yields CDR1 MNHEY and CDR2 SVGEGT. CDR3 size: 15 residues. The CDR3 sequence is CASSRGTGLKGTQYF. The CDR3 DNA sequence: TGTGCCAGCAGCCGCGGGACAGGGCTAAAGGGTACGCAGTATTTT.

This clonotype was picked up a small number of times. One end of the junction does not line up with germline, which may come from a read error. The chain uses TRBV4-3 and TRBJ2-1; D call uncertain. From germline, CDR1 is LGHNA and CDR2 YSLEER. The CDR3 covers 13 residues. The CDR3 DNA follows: TGCGCCGGCAGCCAAGATCTTGGCCGAGAGCAGTTCTTC. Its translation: CAGSQDLGREQFF.

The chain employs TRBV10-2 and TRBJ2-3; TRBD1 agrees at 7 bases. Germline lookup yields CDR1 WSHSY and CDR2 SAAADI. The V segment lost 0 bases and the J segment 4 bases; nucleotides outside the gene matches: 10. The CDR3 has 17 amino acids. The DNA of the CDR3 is TGCGCCAGCAGTGAGTCGGTCGTGACCGGGACAGCAGATACGCAGTATTTT. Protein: CASSESVVTGTADTQYF.

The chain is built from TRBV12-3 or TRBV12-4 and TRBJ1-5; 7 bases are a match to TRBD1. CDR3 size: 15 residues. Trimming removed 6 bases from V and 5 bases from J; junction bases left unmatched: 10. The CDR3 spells CASSVWTGLYQPQHF. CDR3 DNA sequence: TGTGCCAGCAGCGTATGGACAGGTTTATATCAGCCCCAGCATTTT.

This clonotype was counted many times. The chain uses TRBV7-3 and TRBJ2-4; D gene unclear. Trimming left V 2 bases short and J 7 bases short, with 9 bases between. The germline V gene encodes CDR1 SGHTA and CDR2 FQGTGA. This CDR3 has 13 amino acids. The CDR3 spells CASSLEPQNIQYF. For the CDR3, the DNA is TGTGCCAGCAGCTTAGAACCCCAGAACATTCAGTACTTC.

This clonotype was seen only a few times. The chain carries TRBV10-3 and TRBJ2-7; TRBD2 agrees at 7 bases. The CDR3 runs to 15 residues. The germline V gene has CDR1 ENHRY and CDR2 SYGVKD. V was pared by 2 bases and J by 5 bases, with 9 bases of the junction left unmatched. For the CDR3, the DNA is TGTGCCATCAGTGAGAGGGCGGGAGCATACGACGAGCAGTACTTC. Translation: CAISERAGAYDEQYF.

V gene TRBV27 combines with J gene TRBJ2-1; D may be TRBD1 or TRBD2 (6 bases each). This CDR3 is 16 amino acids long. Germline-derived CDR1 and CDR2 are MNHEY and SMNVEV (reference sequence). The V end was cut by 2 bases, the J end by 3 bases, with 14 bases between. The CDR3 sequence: CASSLAGHSYYNEQFF. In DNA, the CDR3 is TGTGCCAGCAGTTTAGCGGGACACTCGTACTACAATGAGCAGTTCTTC.

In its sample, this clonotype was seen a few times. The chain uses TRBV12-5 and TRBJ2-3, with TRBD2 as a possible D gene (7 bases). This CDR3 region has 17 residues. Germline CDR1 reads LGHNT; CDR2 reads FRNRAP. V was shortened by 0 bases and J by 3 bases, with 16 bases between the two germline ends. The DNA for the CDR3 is TGTGCTAGTGGTTTGGTACGAGGGGGGGCTGGAACAGATACGCAGTATTTT. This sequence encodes CASGLVRGGAGTDTQYF.

The CDR3 bases are TGTGCCAGCAGCCTCGGGGAGATCCTACTGGGCAGAGAAACTTTCTTT. It translates to CASSLGEILLGRETFF. The gene calls are TRBV7-9 and TRBJ1-1; D is unclear. CDR1 and CDR2 (germline): SEHNR, FQNEAQ (reference sequence). This CDR3 is built from 16 residues. With 5 bases removed from V and 12 bases from J, the gap between germline ends came to 28 bases.

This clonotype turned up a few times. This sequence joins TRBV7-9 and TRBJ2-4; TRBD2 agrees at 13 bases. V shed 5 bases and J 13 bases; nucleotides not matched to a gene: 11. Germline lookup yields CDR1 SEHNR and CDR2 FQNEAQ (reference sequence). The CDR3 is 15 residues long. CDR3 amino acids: CASSTTSGRAGEQYF. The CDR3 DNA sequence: TGTGCCAGCAGCACCACTAGCGGGAGGGCGGGTGAGCAGTACTTC.

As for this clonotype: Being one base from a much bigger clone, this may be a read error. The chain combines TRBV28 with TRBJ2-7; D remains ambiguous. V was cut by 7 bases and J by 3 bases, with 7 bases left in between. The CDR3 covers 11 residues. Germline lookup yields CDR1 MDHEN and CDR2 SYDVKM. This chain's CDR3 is CASKGCYEQYF. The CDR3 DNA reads TGTGCCAGCAAAGGATGCTACGAGCAGTACTTC.

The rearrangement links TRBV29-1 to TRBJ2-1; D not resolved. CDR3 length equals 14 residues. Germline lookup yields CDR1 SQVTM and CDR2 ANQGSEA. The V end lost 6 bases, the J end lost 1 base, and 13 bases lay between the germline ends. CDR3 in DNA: TGCAGCGTATCGACAACGAGGTCCTACAATGAGCAGTTCTTC. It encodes CSVSTTRSYNEQFF.

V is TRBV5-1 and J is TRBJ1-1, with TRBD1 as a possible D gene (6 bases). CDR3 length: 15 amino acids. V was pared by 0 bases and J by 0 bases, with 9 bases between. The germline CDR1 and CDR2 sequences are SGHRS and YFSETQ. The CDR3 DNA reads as TGCGCCAGCAGCTTGGCGGCAGGGGTGAACACTGAAGCTTTCTTT. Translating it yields CASSLAAGVNTEAFF.

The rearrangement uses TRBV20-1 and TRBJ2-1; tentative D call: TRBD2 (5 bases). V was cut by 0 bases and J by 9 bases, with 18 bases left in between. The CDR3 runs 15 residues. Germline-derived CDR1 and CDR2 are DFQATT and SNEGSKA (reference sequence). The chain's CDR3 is CSAREGGLGSGEQFF. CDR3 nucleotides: TGCAGTGCTAGAGAAGGAGGACTGGGCTCGGGTGAGCAGTTCTTC.

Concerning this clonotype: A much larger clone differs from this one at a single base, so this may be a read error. DNA for the CDR3: TGTGCCAGCAGCGCGGGCGACTCCTGCTACGAGCAGTACTTC. Translating gives CASSAGDSCYEQYF. The chain employs TRBV12-3 or TRBV12-4 and TRBJ2-7; a possible D gene is TRBD2 (5 bases). The CDR3 length is 14 residues. Trimming took off 6 bases at V and 3 bases at J, with 15 bases between the two ends.